Shown below are 15 T cell receptor beta chains from a single sample sequenced in a study of T cell repertoires in aging, cancer and after chemotherapy. TCR beta rearrangements were amplified from peripheral blood genomic DNA. Rearranged V-D-J TRB sequences were amplified with a mixed TRB-A/B primer pool. TCRdb independently ran MiXCR on the multiplex PCR reads; one entry per CDR3 protein. The sample shows around 7,900 distinct CDR3 sequences, 35% to 50% of them seen only once. The sample taken for sequencing was blood. All receptors derive from a human donor in good health.

The chain recombines TRBV19 with TRBJ2-1; perhaps TRBD1 as D (6 bases). The CDR3 totals 12 residues. The V end lost 4 bases, the J end lost 10 bases, and 11 bases lay between the germline ends. Germline CDR1 reads LNHDA; CDR2 reads SQIVND (reference sequence). The CDR3 sequence is CASSTQGAEQFF. DNA for the CDR3: TGTGCCAGTAGTACACAGGGCGCCGAGCAGTTCTTC.

This clonotype was seen more than once but under ten times. The V gene is TRBV6-5, the J gene TRBJ2-1; the match to TRBD2 covers 10 bases. V lost 5 bases and J lost 12; bases outside the gene matches: 10. The CDR3 totals 14 residues. Germline V gives CDR1 MNHEY, CDR2 SVGAGI. CDR3 nucleotides: TGTGCCAGCAGTAACCAAGCACCTAGCGGGGGGCAGTTCTTC. Protein: CASSNQAPSGGQFF.

This rearrangement joins TRBV6-8 to TRBJ2-2; 9 bases agree with TRBD1. In germline, CDR1 is MNHGY, CDR2 SAAAGT. This CDR3 is 15 amino acids long. V dropped 5 bases and J dropped 4; count of bases not matched to a gene: 5. CDR3 DNA sequence: TGTGCCAGCAGTGAATCGACAGGGGGCACCGGGGAGCTGTTTTTT. Translated, it gives CASSESTGGTGELFF.

The chain recombines TRBV6-4 with TRBJ2-1; 11 bases fit TRBD2. With V trimmed by 4 bases and J by 7 bases, 6 bases remained unmatched. Germline CDR1 MRHNA, CDR2 SNTAGT. The CDR3 covers 15 residues. Here the CDR3 reads CASSAGTSGRNEQFF. For the CDR3, the DNA is TGTGCCAGCAGTGCCGGGACTAGCGGTCGGAATGAGCAGTTCTTC.

This chain connects TRBV10-3 to TRBJ1-1; D not certain. The germline gives CDR1 ENHRY, CDR2 SYGVKD. The CDR3 contains 17 residues. V was cut by 7 bases and J by 0 bases, with 21 bases left in between. The CDR3 region has the DNA TGTGCCATCACCTTAAAAAAGGAGGATTTGATGAACACTGAAGCTTTCTTT. Protein sequence: CAITLKKEDLMNTEAFF.

The J gene is TRBJ2-3, the V gene TRBV20-1; 11 nucleotides match TRBD2. The CDR3 totals 18 residues. Germline lookup yields CDR1 DFQATT and CDR2 SNEGSKA (reference sequence). Germline trimming cut 4 bases from V and 2 bases from J; bases unmatched to any gene: 14. The CDR3 sequence is CSAITTGTSGPFTDTQYF. CDR3 coding DNA: TGCAGTGCTATAACTACCGGGACTAGCGGACCGTTCACAGATACGCAGTATTTT.

The V call is TRBV27, the J call TRBJ1-2; 9 bases agree with TRBD1. The CDR3 runs to 13 residues. J lost 10 bases, V lost 5 bases, and 8 bases had no gene match. In germline, CDR1 is MNHEY, CDR2 SMNVEV (reference sequence). The DNA of the CDR3 is TGTGCCAGCAGTCTGACCGGGACAGGGTCCTACACCTTC. It translates to CASSLTGTGSYTF.

This chain connects TRBV7-3 to TRBJ2-5; TRBD1 is a possible D gene (5 bases). This CDR3 spans 17 amino acids. Germline CDR1 and CDR2: SGHTA and FQGTGA. The V gene lost 1 base and the J gene lost 5 bases, with 20 bases spanning the gap. This CDR3 reads CASSLMGQGEVWETQYF. The CDR3 bases are TGTGCCAGCAGCTTAATGGGGCAGGGTGAGGTATGGGAGACCCAGTACTTC.

This clonotype was observed a few times. The chain uses TRBV7-2 and TRBJ2-7, with D possibly TRBD1 on 6 matching bases. Per the germline V gene, CDR1 is SGHTA and CDR2 is FQGNSA. There are 14 residues in the CDR3. Trimming pared 3 bases from V and 9 bases from J, leaving 18 bases between. This chain's CDR3 is CASSFGASTGGQYF. CDR3 in DNA: TGTGCCAGCAGCTTCGGCGCTTCGACAGGCGGGCAGTACTTC. Full variable domain (missing parts from reference TRBV7-2 and TRBJ2-7): GAGVSQSPSNKVTEKGKDVELRCDPISGHTALYWYRQSLGQGLEFLIYFQGNSAPDKSGLPSDRFSAERTGGSVSTLTIQRTQQEDSAVYLCASSFGASTGGQYFGPGTRLTVT.

The table lists this clonotype with a few counts. The CDR3 protein is CASRRDRTYEQYF. DNA of the CDR3: TGCGCCAGCAGAAGAGACAGGACCTACGAGCAGTACTTC. This chain links TRBV10-2 with TRBJ2-7, with a possible D match to TRBD1 (6 bases). Per germline, CDR1 WSHSY and CDR2 SAAADI. Deletions cut 6 bases from V and 2 bases from J, with 11 bases between. The CDR3 spans 13 residues.

This sequence joins TRBV5-5 and TRBJ1-5; 7 bases fit TRBD1. The junction had 6 bases not matched to a gene; V was cut back by 2 bases and J by 7 bases. The CDR3 runs to 14 residues. Germline V lookup: CDR1 SGHKS, CDR2 YYEKEE (reference sequence). The CDR3 spells CASSFGQDRQPQHF. The CDR3 DNA sequence: TGTGCCAGCAGCTTCGGACAGGATCGCCAGCCCCAGCATTTT.

The chain recombines TRBV29-1 with TRBJ2-1; D is unresolved. Germline values: CDR1 SQVTM, CDR2 ANQGSEA. V gave up 7 bases and J gave up 4 bases, with 8 bases separating them. The CDR3 is made up of 11 amino acids. Here the CDR3 DNA reads TGCAGCGCTGACGCGTACAATGAGCAGTTCTTC. Translating it yields CSADAYNEQFF.

The J gene is TRBJ1-1, the V gene TRBV10-3; a weak D match, TRBD1 (6 bases). Trimming removed 9 bases from V and 2 bases from J, with 10 bases in between. This CDR3 has 12 amino acids. Germline V CDR1 and CDR2: ENHRY, SYGVKD. CDR3 DNA sequence: TGTGCCATTAGACAGGCAAACACTGAAGCTTTCTTT. Its translation: CAIRQANTEAFF.

The chain links TRBV6-5 to TRBJ1-2; D gene uncertain. The ends were cut back, 2 bases at V and 6 bases at J, with 13 bases in the middle. Germline CDR1 is MNHEY and CDR2 is SVGAGI. The CDR3 runs 14 residues. CDR3 protein: CASSYSWGGNGYTF. DNA of the CDR3: TGTGCCAGCAGTTACAGCTGGGGTGGCAATGGCTACACCTTC.

CDR3 bases: TGTGCCAGCAGCTTGGTGGGAATGGAGACCCAGTACTTC. It yields the protein CASSLVGMETQYF. The rearrangement links TRBV5-6 to TRBJ2-5; D gene uncertain. V was trimmed by 0 bases and J by 5 bases, leaving 8 bases between them. CDR3 length: 13 residues. Germline-derived CDR1 and CDR2 are SGHDT and YYEEEE.